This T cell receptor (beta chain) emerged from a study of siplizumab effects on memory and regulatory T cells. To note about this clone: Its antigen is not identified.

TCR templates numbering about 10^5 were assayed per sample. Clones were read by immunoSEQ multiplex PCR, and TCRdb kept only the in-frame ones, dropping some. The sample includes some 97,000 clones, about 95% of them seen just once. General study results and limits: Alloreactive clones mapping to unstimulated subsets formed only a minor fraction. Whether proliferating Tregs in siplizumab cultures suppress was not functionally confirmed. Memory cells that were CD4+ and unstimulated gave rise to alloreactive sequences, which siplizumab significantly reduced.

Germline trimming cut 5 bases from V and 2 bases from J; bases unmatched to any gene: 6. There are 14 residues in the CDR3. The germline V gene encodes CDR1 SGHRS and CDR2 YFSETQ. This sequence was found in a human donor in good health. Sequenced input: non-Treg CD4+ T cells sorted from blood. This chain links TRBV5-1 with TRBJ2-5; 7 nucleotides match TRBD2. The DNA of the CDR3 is TGCGCCAGCAGACCGCTAGCGGAACAAGAGACCCAGTACTTC. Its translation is CASRPLAEQETQYF.